This is a list of T cell receptor beta chains from one sample in a study of blood T cell repertoires in COVID-19. Measured with immunoSEQ multiplex PCR; TCRdb has only the in-frame clones, and not every one. The sample has about 260,000 clones, over 75% seen once; the top ten hold 2% to 3%. Sequences were obtained from peripheral blood. Receptors originate from a woman in her fifties or sixties with acute or convalescent COVID-19. The conserved cysteine and the conserved F or W are not part of the CDR3 here. The order of the fields is V gene, CDR3 protein.

V gene: TRBV6-5
CDR3 protein: ASRIAGDYEQY

V gene: TRBV12-5
CDR3 protein: ASGLVLGGTAHNEQF

V gene: TRBV28
CDR3 protein: ASQTVNTEAF

V gene: TRBV7-9
CDR3 protein: ASKQREGLKINEQF

V gene: TRBV29-1
CDR3 protein: SVGVRNQPQH

V gene: TRBV12-3/TRBV12-4
CDR3 protein: ASSLRLVNEQF

V gene: TRBV28
CDR3 protein: ASSSAGGLEQY

V gene: TRBV29-1
CDR3 protein: SVIRQGKNEKLF

V gene: TRBV3-1/TRBV3-2
CDR3 protein: ASSPVRTVNEQF

V gene: TRBV2
CDR3 protein: ASSGGVLAYEQY

V gene: TRBV29-1
CDR3 protein: SVEAGWADTQY

V gene: TRBV4-3
CDR3 protein: ASSRYGGEQY

V gene: TRBV3-1/TRBV3-2
CDR3 protein: ASSHRLAEETQY

V gene: TRBV25-1
CDR3 protein: ASSEGGAESGNTIY

V gene: TRBV6-6
CDR3 protein: ASSTGTSFSYEQY

V gene: TRBV29-1
CDR3 protein: SVDTTVRYNEQF

V gene: TRBV7-2
CDR3 protein: ASSLGQGPNYGYT

V gene: TRBV3-1/TRBV3-2
CDR3 protein: ASSHREVTSGNTIY

V gene: TRBV14
CDR3 protein: ASTLAGGNNEQF

V gene: TRBV27
CDR3 protein: ASSLWDTSYEQY

V gene: TRBV6-2/TRBV6-3
CDR3 protein: ASTPGSGRWTDTQY

V gene: TRBV7-2
CDR3 protein: ASSLDSADTQY

V gene: TRBV9
CDR3 protein: ASSEGTSGFTDTQY

V gene: TRBV11-2
CDR3 protein: ASSLERTGVFEKLF